This T cell receptor (beta chain) was captured by sequencing in a study of graft-versus-host responses after intestinal transplantation. Produced via immunoSEQ multiplex PCR; TCRdb's table is partial and in-frame only. The data hold 12,000 or so clones, with about 80% observed a single time. The germline V gene encodes CDR1 MNHEY and CDR2 SVGAGI. The CDR3 has 14 amino acids. Trimming took 5 bases from V and 7 from J; bases not matched to a gene: 5. The sequencing here drew on PBMCs, taken nearly 500 days after intestinal transplant. This chain uses TRBV6-5 with TRBJ1-5; the match to TRBD1 covers 10 bases. The clonotype was recovered from a human patient who received an intestinal transplant, so some T cells may come from the graft donor. The CDR3 nucleotides read TGTGCCAGCAGTGGTCGGGACAGGGGACAGCCCCAGCATTTT. Protein sequence: CASSGRDRGQPQHF.